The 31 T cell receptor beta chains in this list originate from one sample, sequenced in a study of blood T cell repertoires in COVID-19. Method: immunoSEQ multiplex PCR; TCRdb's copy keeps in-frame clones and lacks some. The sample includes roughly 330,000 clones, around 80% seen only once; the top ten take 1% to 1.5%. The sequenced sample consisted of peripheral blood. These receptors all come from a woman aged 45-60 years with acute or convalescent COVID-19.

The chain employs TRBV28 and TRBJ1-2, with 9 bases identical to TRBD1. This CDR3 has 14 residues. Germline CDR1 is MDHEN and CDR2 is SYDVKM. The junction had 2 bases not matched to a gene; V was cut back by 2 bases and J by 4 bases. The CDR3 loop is CASSLTGGIYGYTF. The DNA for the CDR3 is TGTGCCAGCAGTTTAACAGGGGGCATCTATGGCTACACCTTC.

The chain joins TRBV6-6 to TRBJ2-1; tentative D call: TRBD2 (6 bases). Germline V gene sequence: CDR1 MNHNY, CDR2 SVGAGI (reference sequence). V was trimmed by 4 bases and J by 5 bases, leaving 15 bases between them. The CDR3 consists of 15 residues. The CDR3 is CASSSRGTGDNEQFF. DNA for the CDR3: TGTGCCAGCAGTTCTCGGGGCACGGGGGACAATGAGCAGTTCTTC.

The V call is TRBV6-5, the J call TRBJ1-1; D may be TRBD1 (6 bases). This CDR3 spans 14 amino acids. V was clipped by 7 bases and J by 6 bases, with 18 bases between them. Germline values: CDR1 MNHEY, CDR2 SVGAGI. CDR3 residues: CASIHGQPRAEAFF. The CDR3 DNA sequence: TGTGCCAGCATCCATGGACAGCCCAGGGCTGAAGCTTTCTTT.

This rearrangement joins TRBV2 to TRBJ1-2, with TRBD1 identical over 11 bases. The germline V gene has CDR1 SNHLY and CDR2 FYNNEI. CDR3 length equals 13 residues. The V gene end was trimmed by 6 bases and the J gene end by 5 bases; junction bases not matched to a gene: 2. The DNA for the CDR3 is TGTGCCAGCAGGGGACAGGGGGAATATGGCTACACCTTC. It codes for CASRGQGEYGYTF. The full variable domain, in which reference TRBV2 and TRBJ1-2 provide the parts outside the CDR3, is EPEVTQTPSHQVTQMGQEVILRCVPISNHLYFYWYRQILGQKVEFLVSFYNNEISEKSEIFDDQFSVERPDGSNFTLKIRSTKLEDSAMYFCASRGQGEYGYTFGSGTRLTVV.

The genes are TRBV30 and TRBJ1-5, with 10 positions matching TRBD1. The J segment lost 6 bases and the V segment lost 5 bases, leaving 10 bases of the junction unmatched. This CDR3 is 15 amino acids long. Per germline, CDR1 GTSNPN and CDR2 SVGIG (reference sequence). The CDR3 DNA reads TGTGCCTGGGGTGAACACGGGACAGGGGCTCAGCCCCAGCATTTT. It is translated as CAWGEHGTGAQPQHF.

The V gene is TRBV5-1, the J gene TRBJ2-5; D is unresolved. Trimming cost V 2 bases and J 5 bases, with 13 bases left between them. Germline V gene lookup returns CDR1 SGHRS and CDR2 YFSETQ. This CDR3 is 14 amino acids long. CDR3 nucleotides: TGCGCCAGCAGCTTTTCAACGTCGGGTGAGACCCAGTACTTC. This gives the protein CASSFSTSGETQYF.

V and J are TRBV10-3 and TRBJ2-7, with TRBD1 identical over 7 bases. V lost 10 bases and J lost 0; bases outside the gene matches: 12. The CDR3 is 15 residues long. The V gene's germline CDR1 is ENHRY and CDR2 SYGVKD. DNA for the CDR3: TGTGCCACTGCGGCTCCGGACAGGAACTCCTACGAGCAGTACTTC. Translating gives CATAAPDRNSYEQYF.

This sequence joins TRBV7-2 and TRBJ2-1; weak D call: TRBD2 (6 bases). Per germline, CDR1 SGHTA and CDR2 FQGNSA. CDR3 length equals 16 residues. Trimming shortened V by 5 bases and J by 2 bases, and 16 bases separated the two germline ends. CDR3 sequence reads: CASSPDLATAYNEQFF. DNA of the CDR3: TGTGCCAGCAGCCCGGACCTAGCGACAGCCTACAATGAGCAGTTCTTC.

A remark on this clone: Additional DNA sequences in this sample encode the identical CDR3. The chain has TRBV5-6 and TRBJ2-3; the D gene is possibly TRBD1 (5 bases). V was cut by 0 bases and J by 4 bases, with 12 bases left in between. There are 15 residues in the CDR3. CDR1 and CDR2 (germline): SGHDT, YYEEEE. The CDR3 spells CASSLGQGNPDTQYF. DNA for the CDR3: TGTGCCAGCAGCTTGGGGCAGGGTAACCCAGATACGCAGTATTTT.

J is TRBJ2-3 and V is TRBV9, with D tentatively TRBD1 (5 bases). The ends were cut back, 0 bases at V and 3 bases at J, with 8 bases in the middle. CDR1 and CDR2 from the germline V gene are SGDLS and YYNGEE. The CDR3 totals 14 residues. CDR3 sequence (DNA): TGTGCCAGCAGCGTAGATTCAGGGACAGATACGCAGTATTTT. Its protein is CASSVDSGTDTQYF.

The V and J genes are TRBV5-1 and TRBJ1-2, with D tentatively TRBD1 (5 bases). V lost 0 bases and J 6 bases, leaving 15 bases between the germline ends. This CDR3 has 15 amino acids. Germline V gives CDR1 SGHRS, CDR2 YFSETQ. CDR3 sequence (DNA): TGCGCCAGCAGCTTGGATATAGGGGTGCGTGATGGCTACACCTTC. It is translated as CASSLDIGVRDGYTF.

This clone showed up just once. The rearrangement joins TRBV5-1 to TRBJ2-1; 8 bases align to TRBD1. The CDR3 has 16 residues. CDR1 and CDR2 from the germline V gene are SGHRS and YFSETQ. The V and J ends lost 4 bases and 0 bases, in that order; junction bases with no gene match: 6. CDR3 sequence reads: CASSGRTGSSYNEQFF. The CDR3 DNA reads TGCGCCAGCAGCGGTCGGACAGGGAGCTCCTACAATGAGCAGTTCTTC.

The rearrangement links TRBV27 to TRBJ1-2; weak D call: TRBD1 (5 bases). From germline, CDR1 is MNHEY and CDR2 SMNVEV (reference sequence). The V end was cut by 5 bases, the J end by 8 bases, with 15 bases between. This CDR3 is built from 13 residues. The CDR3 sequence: CASSPTGLWGYTF. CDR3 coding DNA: TGTGCCAGCAGTCCTACAGGATTATGGGGCTACACCTTC.

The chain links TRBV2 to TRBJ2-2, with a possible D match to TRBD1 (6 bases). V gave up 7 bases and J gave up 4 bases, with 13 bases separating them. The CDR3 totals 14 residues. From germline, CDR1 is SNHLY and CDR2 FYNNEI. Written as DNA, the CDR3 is TGTGCCAGCATGGCCGGGACACTCACCGGGGAGCTGTTTTTT. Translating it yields CASMAGTLTGELFF.

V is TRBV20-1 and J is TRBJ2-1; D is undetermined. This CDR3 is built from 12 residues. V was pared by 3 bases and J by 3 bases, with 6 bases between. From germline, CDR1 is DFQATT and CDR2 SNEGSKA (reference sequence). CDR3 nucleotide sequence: TGCAGTGCTAGTGGTAACTACAATGAGCAGTTCTTC. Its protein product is CSASGNYNEQFF.

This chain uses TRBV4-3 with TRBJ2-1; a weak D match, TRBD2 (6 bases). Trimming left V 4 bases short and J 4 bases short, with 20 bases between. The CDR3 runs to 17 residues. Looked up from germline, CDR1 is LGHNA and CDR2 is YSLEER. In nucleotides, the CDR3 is TGCGCCAGCAGCCTAAGGGGATCGGGACTTTCTTACAATGAGCAGTTCTTC. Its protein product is CASSLRGSGLSYNEQFF.

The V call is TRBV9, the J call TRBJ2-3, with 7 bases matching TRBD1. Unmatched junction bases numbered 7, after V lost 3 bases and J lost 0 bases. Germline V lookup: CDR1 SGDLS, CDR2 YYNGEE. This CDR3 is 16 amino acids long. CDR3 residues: CASSEPGQTSTDTQYF. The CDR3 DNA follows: TGTGCCAGCAGCGAGCCGGGACAGACGAGCACAGATACGCAGTATTTT.

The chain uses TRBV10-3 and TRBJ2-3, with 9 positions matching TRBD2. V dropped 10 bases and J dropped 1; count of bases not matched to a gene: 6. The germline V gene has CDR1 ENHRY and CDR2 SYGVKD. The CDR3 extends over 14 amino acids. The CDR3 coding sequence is TGTGCCACCCTAGCGGGGATGGGCACAGATACGCAGTATTTT. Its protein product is CATLAGMGTDTQYF.

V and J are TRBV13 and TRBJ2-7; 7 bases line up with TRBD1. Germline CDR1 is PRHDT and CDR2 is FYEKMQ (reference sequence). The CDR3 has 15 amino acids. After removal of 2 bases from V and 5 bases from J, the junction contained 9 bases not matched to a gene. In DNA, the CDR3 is TGTGCCAGCAGCTTACTCAGGACAGGCGGCGACGAGCAGTACTTC. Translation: CASSLLRTGGDEQYF.

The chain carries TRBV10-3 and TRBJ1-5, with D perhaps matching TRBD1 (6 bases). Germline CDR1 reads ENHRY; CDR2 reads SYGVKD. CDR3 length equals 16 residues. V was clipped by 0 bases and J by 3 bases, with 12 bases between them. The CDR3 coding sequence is TGTGCCATCAGTGAGTCCTTAGGGGGGGTCAATCAGCCCCAGCATTTT. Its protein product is CAISESLGGVNQPQHF.

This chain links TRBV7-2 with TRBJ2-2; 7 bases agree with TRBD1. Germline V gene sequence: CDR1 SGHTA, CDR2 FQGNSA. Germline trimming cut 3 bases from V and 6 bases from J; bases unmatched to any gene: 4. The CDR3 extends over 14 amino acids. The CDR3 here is CASSFSQGAGELFF. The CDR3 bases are TGTGCCAGCAGCTTCTCCCAGGGGGCCGGGGAGCTGTTTTTT.

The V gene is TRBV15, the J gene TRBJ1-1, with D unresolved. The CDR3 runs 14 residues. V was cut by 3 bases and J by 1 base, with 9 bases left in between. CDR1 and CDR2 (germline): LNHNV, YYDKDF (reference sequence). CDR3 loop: CATSRTTANTEAFF. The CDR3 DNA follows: TGTGCCACCAGCAGGACCACAGCGAACACTGAAGCTTTCTTT.

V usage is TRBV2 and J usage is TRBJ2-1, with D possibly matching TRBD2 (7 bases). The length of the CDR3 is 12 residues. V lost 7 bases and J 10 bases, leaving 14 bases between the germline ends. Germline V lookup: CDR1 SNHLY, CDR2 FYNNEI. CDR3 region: CASKGGGREQFF. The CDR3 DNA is TGTGCCAGCAAAGGGGGGGGACGAGAGCAGTTCTTC.

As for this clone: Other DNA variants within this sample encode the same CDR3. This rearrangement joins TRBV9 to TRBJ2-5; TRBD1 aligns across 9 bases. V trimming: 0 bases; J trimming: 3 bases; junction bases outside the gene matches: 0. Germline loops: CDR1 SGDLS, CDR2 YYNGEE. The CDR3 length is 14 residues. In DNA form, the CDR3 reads TGTGCCAGCAGCGTAGGGACAGGGGAAGAGACCCAGTACTTC. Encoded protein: CASSVGTGEETQYF.

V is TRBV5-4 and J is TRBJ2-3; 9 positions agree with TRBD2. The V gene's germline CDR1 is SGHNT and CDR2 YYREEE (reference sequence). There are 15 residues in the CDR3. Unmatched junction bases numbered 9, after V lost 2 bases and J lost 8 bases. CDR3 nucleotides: TGTGCCAGCAGCTTAGCGGGAGGTTCCGAGGCTACGCAGTATTTT. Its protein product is CASSLAGGSEATQYF.

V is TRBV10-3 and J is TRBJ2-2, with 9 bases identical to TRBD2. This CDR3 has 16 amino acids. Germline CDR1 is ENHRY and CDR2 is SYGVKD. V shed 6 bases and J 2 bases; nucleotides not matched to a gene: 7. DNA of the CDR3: TGTGCCATCAGGGCGCTGGGACTAGCAAACACCGGGGAGCTGTTTTTT. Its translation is CAIRALGLANTGELFF.

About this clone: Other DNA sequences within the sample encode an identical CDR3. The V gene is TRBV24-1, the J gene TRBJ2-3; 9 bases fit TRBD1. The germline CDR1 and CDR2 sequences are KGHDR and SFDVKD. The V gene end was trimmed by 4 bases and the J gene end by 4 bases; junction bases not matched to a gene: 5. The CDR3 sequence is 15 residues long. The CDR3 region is CATSDPGQGPDTQYF. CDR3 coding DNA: TGTGCCACCAGTGACCCCGGACAGGGGCCAGATACGCAGTATTTT.

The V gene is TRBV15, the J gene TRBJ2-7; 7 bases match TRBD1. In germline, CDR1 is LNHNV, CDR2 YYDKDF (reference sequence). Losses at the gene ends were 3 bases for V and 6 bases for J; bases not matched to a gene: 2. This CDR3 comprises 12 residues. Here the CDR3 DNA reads TGTGCCACCAGCAGTACAGGGGTCGAGCAGTACGTC. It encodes CATSSTGVEQYV.

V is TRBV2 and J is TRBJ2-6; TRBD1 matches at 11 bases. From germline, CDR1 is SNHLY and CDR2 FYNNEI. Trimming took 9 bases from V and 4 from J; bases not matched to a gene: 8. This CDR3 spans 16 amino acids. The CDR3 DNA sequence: TGTGCCAGTTCACCGGGACAGGGGGTCGGGGCCAACGTCCTGACTTTC. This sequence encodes CASSPGQGVGANVLTF. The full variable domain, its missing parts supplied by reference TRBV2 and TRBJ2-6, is EPEVTQTPSHQVTQMGQEVILRCVPISNHLYFYWYRQILGQKVEFLVSFYNNEISEKSEIFDDQFSVERPDGSNFTLKIRSTKLEDSAMYFCASSPGQGVGANVLTFGAGSRLTVL.

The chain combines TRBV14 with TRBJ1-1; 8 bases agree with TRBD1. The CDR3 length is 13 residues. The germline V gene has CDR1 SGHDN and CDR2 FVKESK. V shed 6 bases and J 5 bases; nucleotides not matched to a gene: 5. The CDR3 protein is CASRSGGATEAFF. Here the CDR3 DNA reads TGTGCCAGCAGATCAGGGGGCGCGACTGAAGCTTTCTTT. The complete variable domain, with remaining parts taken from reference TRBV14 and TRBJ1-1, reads EAGVTQFPSHSVIEKGQTVTLRCDPISGHDNLYWYRRVMGKEIKFLLHFVKESKQDESGMPNNRFLAERTGGTYSTLKVQPAELEDSGVYFCASRSGGATEAFFGQGTRLTVV.

The CDR3 nucleotides read TGTGCCAGCAGCGCAGCAAGTACTAGCGGGCCCTACAATGAGCAGTTCTTC. The encoded protein is CASSAASTSGPYNEQFF. This chain joins TRBV7-2 and TRBJ2-1, with 9 bases lining up with TRBD2. Germline V gene sequence: CDR1 SGHTA, CDR2 FQGNSA. J lost 2 bases, V lost 5 bases, and 10 bases had no gene match. The CDR3 is 17 residues long. The variable domain in full, with the rest retrieved from reference TRBV7-2 and TRBJ2-1, is GAGVSQSPSNKVTEKGKDVELRCDPISGHTALYWYRQSLGQGLEFLIYFQGNSAPDKSGLPSDRFSAERTGGSVSTLTIQRTQQEDSAVYLCASSAASTSGPYNEQFFGPGTRLTVL.